The rows below give T cell receptor beta chains drawn from one sample of a study of blood T cell repertoires in COVID-19. TCRdb's table, derived via immunoSEQ multiplex PCR, lists solely in-frame clones and lacks some. The table has under 50,000 clones, approximately 93% seen once. Input material: peripheral blood. Receptors originate from a man between 60 and 75 years old with COVID-19, enrolled during active disease. Both conserved end residues are part of each CDR3. D genes are given only for firm matches. Clone size is shown for a subset of rows, as once, few, many or a class of expanded clone.

D gene: -; J gene: TRBJ1-3; clone size: -; CDR3 length: 16; V gene: TRBV3-1/TRBV3-2; CDR3 DNA: TGTGCCAGCAGCCACCTCGCGGGGGAGATTGGAAACACCATATATTTT; CDR3 protein: CASSHLAGEIGNTIYF
D gene: -; J gene: TRBJ1-1; clone size: -; CDR3 length: 13; V gene: TRBV19; CDR3 DNA: TGTGCCAGTAGTTCTATACAGGGAGGGGAAGCTTTCTTT; CDR3 protein: CASSSIQGGEAFF
D gene: TRBD2; J gene: TRBJ2-1; clone size: -; CDR3 length: 16; V gene: TRBV7-4; CDR3 DNA: TGTGCCAGCAGCATGACTAGCCAGAGCTCCTACAATGAGCAGTTCTTC; CDR3 protein: CASSMTSQSSYNEQFF
D gene: TRBD2; J gene: TRBJ2-2; clone size: -; CDR3 length: 16; V gene: TRBV29-1; CDR3 DNA: TGCAGCGTCGCCCGTGGACTAGCGGGAGACACCGGGGAGCTGTTTTTT; CDR3 protein: CSVARGLAGDTGELFF
D gene: -; J gene: TRBJ2-1; clone size: once; CDR3 length: 11; V gene: TRBV2; CDR3 DNA: TGTGCCAGCACCTCCCGGGATGAGCAGTTCTTC; CDR3 protein: CASTSRDEQFF
D gene: -; J gene: TRBJ1-1; clone size: -; CDR3 length: 13; V gene: TRBV30; CDR3 DNA: TGTGCCTGGAGTGTAGGCCTAGCACCTGAAGCTTTCTTT; CDR3 protein: CAWSVGLAPEAFF
D gene: -; J gene: TRBJ1-3; clone size: -; CDR3 length: 15; V gene: TRBV28; CDR3 DNA: TGTGCCAGCACCCACAGTCCAGGGGCTGGAAACACCATATATTTT; CDR3 protein: CASTHSPGAGNTIYF
D gene: -; J gene: TRBJ1-4; clone size: -; CDR3 length: 15; V gene: TRBV11-2; CDR3 DNA: TGTGCCAGCAGCATTACAGGGCCCTCAAATGAAAAACTGTTTTTT; CDR3 protein: CASSITGPSNEKLFF
D gene: TRBD1; J gene: TRBJ1-6; clone size: -; CDR3 length: 17; V gene: TRBV13; CDR3 DNA: TGTGCCAGCAGCAAAGGACAGGGGATCTCCTATAATTCACCCCTCCACTTT; CDR3 protein: CASSKGQGISYNSPLHF
D gene: TRBD2; J gene: TRBJ2-3; clone size: -; CDR3 length: 16; V gene: TRBV29-1; CDR3 DNA: TGCAGCGATTCAATGACTAGCGGGATTTGGACAGATACGCAGTATTTT; CDR3 protein: CSDSMTSGIWTDTQYF
D gene: TRBD1; J gene: TRBJ2-5; clone size: once; CDR3 length: 14; V gene: TRBV5-1; CDR3 DNA: TGCGCCAGCAGCCTAGACAGGGGTCAAGAGACCCAGTACTTC; CDR3 protein: CASSLDRGQETQYF
D gene: -; J gene: TRBJ2-2; clone size: -; CDR3 length: 14; V gene: TRBV27; CDR3 DNA: TGTGCCAGCAGGGGACCCGGGGGCACCGGGGAGCTGTTTTTT; CDR3 protein: CASRGPGGTGELFF
D gene: -; J gene: TRBJ2-2; clone size: few; CDR3 length: 16; V gene: TRBV7-9; CDR3 DNA: TGTGCCAGCAGCACGGCAGGAACTGCGAACACCGGGGAGCTGTTTTTT; CDR3 protein: CASSTAGTANTGELFF
D gene: -; J gene: TRBJ1-5; clone size: -; CDR3 length: 14; V gene: TRBV5-1; CDR3 DNA: TGCGCCAGCAGCTTGGATGGGCAGAATCAGCCCCAGCATTTT; CDR3 protein: CASSLDGQNQPQHF
D gene: TRBD1; J gene: TRBJ1-6; clone size: -; CDR3 length: 14; V gene: TRBV30; CDR3 DNA: TGTGCCTGGAGTTCTGGACAGGGTAGGACACCCCTCCACTTT; CDR3 protein: CAWSSGQGRTPLHF
D gene: TRBD2; J gene: TRBJ2-1; clone size: -; CDR3 length: 15; V gene: TRBV5-8; CDR3 DNA: TGTGCCAGCAGCTCAGGGCGGGGGGCGAACAATGAGCAGTTCTTC; CDR3 protein: CASSSGRGANNEQFF
D gene: -; J gene: TRBJ2-5; clone size: -; CDR3 length: 13; V gene: TRBV4-1; CDR3 DNA: TGCGCCAGCAGCCCTGACGCGAGGGAGACCCAGTACTTC; CDR3 protein: CASSPDARETQYF